This T cell receptor beta chain stems from a study of chemoradiotherapy in HPV16-positive cancers. This clone was seen a few times. What it binds is unknown. Overall study results and limits: HPV-responsive T-cell expansion during chemoradiotherapy was linked to improved recurrence-free survival in HPV16-positive patients.

TCRdb's copy holds only in-frame clones and misses some; the assay was immunoSEQ multiplex PCR. The data hold about 830 clones, with just under 80% observed a single time. V was trimmed by 0 bases and J by 6 bases, leaving 3 bases between them. Germline lookup yields CDR1 SEHNR and CDR2 FQNEAQ (reference sequence). The CDR3 is 12 residues long. This sequence was found in a human donor with HPV-associated anogenital cancer. This chain links TRBV7-9 with TRBJ1-5; D is uncertain. The sample in question was tumor tissue, obtained from a patient who underwent chemoradiotherapy. The CDR3 sequence: CASSLASQPQHF. CDR3 in DNA: TGTGCCAGCAGCTTAGCTAGTCAGCCCCAGCATTTT.